The table lists the clone carrying this TCR beta chain with a few counts. Its specificity is not known. The data originate from a study of T cells after yellow fever vaccination. Generation of TCR cDNA used 5'RACE template switching (which added a universal primer site and UMIs). In TCRdb, the 5' RACE reads were re-called with MiXCR into one record per CDR3 protein. This sample has hundreds of thousands of distinct CDR3 sequences, with 4.1% found just once. Overall study results and limits: Of the clonotypes, a small share occurred in both CD4 and CD8 compartments. The secondary T-cell response peaked on day 5, not day 15, but was weaker.

This CDR3 has 13 residues. Germline V gene data show CDR1 as SEHNR and CDR2 as FQNEAQ (reference sequence). V was pared by 6 bases and J by 7 bases, with 8 bases of the junction left unmatched. V usage is TRBV7-9 and J usage is TRBJ1-1, with TRBD1 matching 7 bases. Sequencing was performed on PBMCs, taken 5 days after the yellow fever booster vaccination. The clonotype comes from a man between 18 and 35 years old who received the YFV17D yellow fever vaccine. The CDR3, as DNA: TGTGCCAGCAGAGTCGACAGGGCCGATGAAGCTTTCTTT. Amino acids: CASRVDRADEAFF.